A single sample gave rise to the 5 T cell receptor beta chains below, sequenced in a study of T cell responses to AZD1222 COVID-19 vaccine. The repertoire was sequenced with immunoSEQ multiplex PCR; TCRdb's copy has only in-frame clones and lacks some. The sample records around 100,000 clones, around nine tenths being singletons. Sequencing used peripheral blood, obtained on day 0 of AZD1222 vaccination. The source is an adult in good health.

The chain recombines TRBV25-1 with TRBJ1-5; D unresolved. CDR3 size: 15 residues. Trimming took 1 base from V and 3 from J, leaving 10 bases between them. Germline CDR1 and CDR2: MGHDK and SYGVNS. The CDR3: CASSESAGPNQPQHF. The DNA for the CDR3 is TGTGCCAGCAGTGAATCGGCCGGACCCAATCAGCCCCAGCATTTT.

In this sample, this clone turned up once. V is TRBV29-1 and J is TRBJ1-3, with TRBD1 identical over 10 bases. V trimming: 4 bases; J trimming: 7 bases; junction bases outside the gene matches: 7. The CDR3 extends over 14 amino acids. Germline lookup yields CDR1 SQVTM and CDR2 ANQGSEA. This CDR3 is CSVVDRGQRNTIYF. The CDR3 DNA sequence: TGCAGCGTTGTAGACAGGGGGCAGAGGAACACCATATATTTT.

This rearrangement joins TRBV5-5 to TRBJ2-7; the D is unclear. There are 17 residues in the CDR3. V lost 4 bases, J lost 2 bases, and 22 bases lay in between. Looked up from germline, CDR1 is SGHKS and CDR2 is YYEKEE (reference sequence). DNA of the CDR3: TGTGCCAGCAGCCGCCTCAGGTTACCTTCAACCCCCTACGAGCAGTACTTC. Translating it yields CASSRLRLPSTPYEQYF.

This clone was observed a handful of times. The genes are TRBV4-2 and TRBJ2-7; the match to TRBD1 covers 7 bases. CDR3 length equals 17 residues. CDR1 is LGHNA and CDR2 is YNFKEQ in the germline V gene. V lost 3 bases, J lost 2 bases, and 13 bases stayed unmatched. The CDR3 sequence: CASSQDTGATPTYEQYF. CDR3 bases: TGTGCCAGCAGCCAGGATACAGGGGCCACTCCCACCTACGAGCAGTACTTC.

This chain connects TRBV9 to TRBJ2-3, with 8 bases that match TRBD1. The CDR3 consists of 16 residues. Unmatched junction bases numbered 6, after V lost 1 base and J lost 2 bases. CDR1 is SGDLS, CDR2 YYNGEE, per germline. CDR3 residues: CASSVQQGANTDTQYF. As DNA, the CDR3 is TGTGCCAGCAGCGTACAGCAGGGGGCAAACACAGATACGCAGTATTTT.